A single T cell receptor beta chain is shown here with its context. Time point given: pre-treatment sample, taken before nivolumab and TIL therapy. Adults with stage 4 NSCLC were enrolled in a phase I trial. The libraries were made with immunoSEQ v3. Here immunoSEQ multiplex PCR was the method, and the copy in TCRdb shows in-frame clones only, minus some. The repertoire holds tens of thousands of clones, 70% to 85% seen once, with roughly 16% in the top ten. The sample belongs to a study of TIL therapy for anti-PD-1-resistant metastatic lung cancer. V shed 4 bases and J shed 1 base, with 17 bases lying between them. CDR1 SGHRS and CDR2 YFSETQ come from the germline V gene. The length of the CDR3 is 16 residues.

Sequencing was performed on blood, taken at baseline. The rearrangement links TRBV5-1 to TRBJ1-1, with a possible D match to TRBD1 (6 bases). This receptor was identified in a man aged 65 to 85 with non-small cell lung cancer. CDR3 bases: TGCGCCAGCAGCCCAACTCCCAGGGGCCGGAACACTGAAGCTTTCTTT. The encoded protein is CASSPTPRGRNTEAFF. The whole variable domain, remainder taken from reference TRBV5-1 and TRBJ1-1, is KAGVTQTPRYLIKTRGQQVTLSCSPISGHRSVSWYQQTPGQGLQFLFEYFSETQRNKGNFPGRFSGRQFSNSRSEMNVSTLELGDSALYLCASSPTPRGRNTEAFFGQGTRLTVV.